A single sample gave rise to the 18 T cell receptor beta chains below, sequenced in a study of identical twins. Each CDR3 protein is one row after TCRdb ran MiXCR on the 5' RACE reads. The sample lists about 450,000 distinct CDR3 sequences; around 20% were seen once. Sequenced input: naive T cells sorted from blood. The receptor set was obtained from a man between 50 and 59 years old in good health.

The genes are TRBV10-3 and TRBJ2-3, with 9 nucleotides matching TRBD1. Germline V CDR1 and CDR2: ENHRY, SYGVKD. CDR3 length: 16 amino acids. Trimming at V came to 6 bases and at J to 1 base, leaving 8 bases not matched to a gene. The CDR3 DNA reads TGTGCCATCAGACCAGACAGGGGGAAAGGCACAGATACGCAGTATTTT. Residues: CAIRPDRGKGTDTQYF.

The rearrangement joins TRBV5-1 to TRBJ1-1; D call uncertain. This CDR3 is built from 17 residues. CDR1 and CDR2 (germline): SGHRS, YFSETQ. V lost 1 base, J lost 9 bases, and 25 bases lay in between. CDR3 nucleotides: TGCGCCAGCAGCTTGAATCCATCGTATCGGCTGGCGGGCCAAGCTTTCTTT. Protein sequence: CASSLNPSYRLAGQAFF.

This clonotype was seen a few times. This chain links TRBV20-1 with TRBJ2-7; 12 positions match TRBD2. This CDR3 region has 16 residues. The V and J ends lost 0 bases and 1 base, in that order; junction bases with no gene match: 4. Germline assignment: CDR1 DFQATT and CDR2 SNEGSKA (reference sequence). Written as DNA, the CDR3 is TGCAGTGCTAGAGACTTACTAGCGGGGGGATCCTACGAGCAGTACTTC. Its translation: CSARDLLAGGSYEQYF.

This clonotype was picked up a small number of times. V is TRBV9 and J is TRBJ2-7, with no clear D. Trimming removed 0 bases from V and 6 bases from J, with 10 bases in between. Germline V gives CDR1 SGDLS, CDR2 YYNGEE. The CDR3 is made up of 13 amino acids. The CDR3 bases are TGTGCCAGCAGCGTAGGGACGACGGGCGAGCAGTACTTC. Residues: CASSVGTTGEQYF.

This clonotype appeared a few times. The J gene is TRBJ2-7, the V gene TRBV12-3 or TRBV12-4; D gene unclear. This CDR3 is 16 amino acids long. The V gene lost 2 bases and the J gene lost 2 bases, with 16 bases spanning the gap. For the CDR3, the DNA is TGTGCCAGCAGTTTATTAGCCGACCTGAGACCCTACGAGCAGTACTTC. It specifies CASSLLADLRPYEQYF.

The genes are TRBV10-3 and TRBJ1-1, with D perhaps matching TRBD1 (5 bases). The CDR3 has 15 amino acids. Germline V gives CDR1 ENHRY, CDR2 SYGVKD. V dropped 6 bases and J dropped 1 base, with 15 bases sitting between them. CDR3 protein: CAIRNAGRTNTEAFF. CDR3 bases: TGTGCCATCAGGAACGCGGGACGGACGAACACTGAAGCTTTCTTT.

The rearrangement joins TRBV2 to TRBJ2-2, with TRBD2 identical over 7 bases. Germline V gene data show CDR1 as SNHLY and CDR2 as FYNNEI. The CDR3 is 13 amino acids. V dropped 8 bases and J dropped 1; count of bases not matched to a gene: 1. The CDR3 nucleotides are TGTGCCAGCGAGCGGGGGAACACCGGGGAGCTGTTTTTT. Translated, it gives CASERGNTGELFF.

The chain has TRBV29-1 and TRBJ2-7; either TRBD1 or TRBD2 may fit D (5 bases each). This CDR3 contains 13 residues. Germline lookup yields CDR1 SQVTM and CDR2 ANQGSEA. The V end lost 4 bases, the J end lost 2 bases, and 12 bases lay between the germline ends. The CDR3 DNA reads as TGCAGCGTTGTTGGGACCGAAACCTACGAGCAGTACTTC. This codes for CSVVGTETYEQYF.

This sequence joins TRBV7-8 and TRBJ2-1; D possibly corresponds to TRBD2 (6 bases). Trimming cost V 2 bases and J 4 bases, with 21 bases left between them. CDR3 size: 18 residues. In germline, CDR1 is SGHVS, CDR2 FQNEAQ. This CDR3 reads CASSLRVRAEGSYNEQFF. In nucleotides, the CDR3 is TGTGCCAGCAGCTTACGGGTACGAGCGGAGGGATCGTACAATGAGCAGTTCTTC.

Ten or more counts support this clonotype. V is TRBV11-2 and J is TRBJ2-5; TRBD1 agrees at 8 bases. Germline V CDR1 and CDR2: SGHAT, FQNNGV. V shed 5 bases and J 4 bases; nucleotides not matched to a gene: 6. There are 14 residues in the CDR3. The CDR3 here is CASSQDRGGETQYF. The CDR3 nucleotides read TGTGCCAGCAGCCAAGACAGGGGTGGAGAGACCCAGTACTTC.

This clonotype was seen ten or more times. The chain links TRBV20-1 to TRBJ2-1; 9 bases align to TRBD2. The germline V gene encodes CDR1 DFQATT and CDR2 SNEGSKA (reference sequence). This CDR3 comprises 17 residues. V shed 0 bases, J shed 4 bases, and the junction held 10 bases outside the gene matches. For the CDR3, the DNA is TGCAGTGCTAGAGATGCGGCTAGCGGGACCATTTACAATGAGCAGTTCTTC. Translating gives CSARDAASGTIYNEQFF.

The chain has TRBV15 and TRBJ2-4, with 16 bases lining up with TRBD2. Germline V gene data show CDR1 as LNHNV and CDR2 as YYDKDF (reference sequence). V trimming: 3 bases; J trimming: 7 bases; junction bases outside the gene matches: 9. CDR3 size: 18 residues. The DNA for the CDR3 is TGTGCCACCAGCAGGATCCGGACGGGACTAGCGGGGGGGAACATTCAGTACTTC. Protein: CATSRIRTGLAGGNIQYF.

The rearrangement joins TRBV5-4 to TRBJ2-2, with D uncertain. CDR1 and CDR2 (germline): SGHNT, YYREEE (reference sequence). Trimming left V 0 bases short and J 0 bases short, with 6 bases between. The length of the CDR3 is 15 residues. This CDR3 reads CASSLASSNTGELFF. The CDR3 region has the DNA TGTGCCAGCAGCTTGGCCAGCTCGAACACCGGGGAGCTGTTTTTT.

This clonotype was detected many times. The chain links TRBV7-2 to TRBJ2-2; no clear D gene. The germline V gene encodes CDR1 SGHTA and CDR2 FQGNSA. The CDR3 has 12 amino acids. The CDR3 sequence: CATSRNTGELFF. The CDR3 coding sequence is TGTGCTACGTCAAGGAACACCGGGGAGCTGTTTTTT.

This clonotype was counted many times. This chain uses TRBV4-3 with TRBJ2-2; a weak D match, TRBD2 (6 bases). The CDR3 has 18 residues. Germline-derived CDR1 and CDR2 are LGHNA and YSLEER. Trimming shortened V by 0 bases and J by 0 bases, and 14 bases separated the two germline ends. For the CDR3, the DNA is TGCGCCAGCAGCCAAGAACAGTTACGGGGGACGAACACCGGGGAGCTGTTTTTT. This encodes CASSQEQLRGTNTGELFF.

This clonotype came up many times. The chain joins TRBV3-1 to TRBJ2-7; D is possibly TRBD1 (6 bases). CDR3 length equals 15 residues. V lost 0 bases, J lost 4 bases, and 13 bases lay in between. Looked up from germline, CDR1 is LGHDT and CDR2 is YNNKEL (reference sequence). In nucleotides, the CDR3 is TGTGCCAGCAGCCAAGACAGGGGATGGATATACGAGCAGTACTTC. Protein: CASSQDRGWIYEQYF.

This rearrangement joins TRBV6-2 or TRBV6-3 to TRBJ2-1, with 7 nucleotides matching TRBD1. This CDR3 region has 11 residues. Germline CDR1 is MNHEY and CDR2 is SVGEGT. Trimming removed 6 bases from V and 10 bases from J; junction bases left unmatched: 3. CDR3 sequence: CASRDRVEQFF. CDR3 sequence (DNA): TGTGCCAGCAGAGACAGGGTAGAGCAGTTCTTC.

This chain uses TRBV28 with TRBJ1-1; no definite D call. The CDR3 consists of 18 residues. Germline CDR1 reads MDHEN; CDR2 reads SYDVKM. Trimming took off 5 bases at V and 0 bases at J, with 22 bases between the two ends. CDR3 protein: CASSTLTQPYGVNTEAFF. The DNA of the CDR3 is TGTGCCAGCAGTACTCTGACACAACCCTATGGGGTGAACACTGAAGCTTTCTTT.